This T cell receptor beta chain came from a study of blood T cell repertoires in COVID-19. About the research overall: T cells, B-cell-depleted T cells, or PBMCs supplied cDNA or gDNA.

The CDR3 totals 16 residues. Germline lookup yields CDR1 LNHDA and CDR2 SQIVND (reference sequence). V lost 4 bases to trimming and J lost 0 bases, with 13 bases between them. Produced via immunoSEQ multiplex PCR; TCRdb's table is partial and in-frame only. The sample comprises hundreds of thousands of clones, 70% to 90% of which are singletons, and about 4% rests with the top ten. This rearrangement joins TRBV19 to TRBJ1-3; tentatively, D is TRBD1 (5 bases). Sequencing was carried out using peripheral blood. The sequence came from a woman aged 45 to 65 with active or convalescent COVID-19. This CDR3 is CASSNLRGSSGNTIYF. The CDR3 coding sequence is TGTGCCAGTAGTAATTTACGGGGGTCCTCTGGAAACACCATATATTTT.